This TCR beta chain was sequenced for a study of T cell responses to AZD1222 COVID-19 vaccine. The CDR3 is 15 residues long. Trimming pared 7 bases from V and 4 bases from J, leaving 17 bases between. Germline lookup yields CDR1 MNHEY and CDR2 SVGAGI. TCRdb's copy holds only in-frame clones and misses some; the assay was immunoSEQ multiplex PCR. This sample yields roughly 180,000 clones, of which 94% are seen a single time; approximately 0.64% belongs to the top ten. Here the sequenced sample was peripheral blood, taken on day 0 of AZD1222 vaccination. The sequence derives from an adult in good health. The chain recombines TRBV6-5 with TRBJ1-5, with D possibly being TRBD1 (6 bases). In DNA form, the CDR3 reads TGTGCCAGCAATCCCGCGACAGGCTTTAATCAGCCCCAGCATTTT. Amino acid sequence: CASNPATGFNQPQHF.